At least ten counts were recorded for the clone carrying this T cell receptor beta chain. One entry per CDR3 protein, called by TCRdb with MiXCR from the 5' RACE reads. The sample includes 45,000 to 55,000 distinct CDR3 sequences, 7.3% of them seen just once. Germline assignment: CDR1 LGHNA and CDR2 YNFKEQ. The J segment lost 1 base and the V segment lost 5 bases, leaving 10 bases of the junction unmatched. The CDR3 contains 16 residues. This specimen comes from a study of T-cell memory formation after mild COVID-19. The wider study: TCR clusters largely stayed donor specific.

V is TRBV4-2 and J is TRBJ2-5, with TRBD1 matching over 7 bases. This sequence originates from a man between 18 and 35 years old who had mild COVID-19 (a few samples of this study predate the infection). Cell type and time point are not known. The source material was PBMCs or a T cell subset sorted from them (not recorded which). CDR3 bases: TGTGCCAGCAGCACCGTTGGGCCAGGGGGCCAAGAGACCCAGTACTTC. Protein sequence: CASSTVGPGGQETQYF.